This T cell receptor (beta chain) appears in the sequencing data of a study of technical replicates of blood from several donors. Generated by immunoSEQ multiplex PCR, the TCRdb table keeps only in-frame clones and is missing some. The sample has 75,000 to 90,000 clones; around nine tenths are singletons. In germline, CDR1 is MGHRA, CDR2 YSYEKL. The CDR3 runs 12 residues. Trimming removed 3 bases at V and 8 bases at J, with 7 bases between. The TCR sequence derives from a human donor in good health. Sequences were obtained from T cells isolated from PBMCs. The chain has TRBV4-1 and TRBJ2-2, with D hard to call. CDR3 region: CASSHFEGELFF. In nucleotides, the CDR3 is TGCGCCAGCAGCCACTTCGAGGGGGAGCTGTTTTTT.